The 10 T cell receptor beta chains below all came from one sample that was sequenced in a study of cytotoxic CD8 clonotypes in ibrutinib-treated CLL. Assay used: immunoSEQ multiplex PCR; TCRdb lists only in-frame clones, some missing. The sample contains about 160,000 clones, 84% of which appear only once. The source material was PBMCs, sampled after 24 months of ibrutinib treatment. Receptors originate from a human donor with chronic lymphocytic leukemia.

V usage is TRBV18 and J usage is TRBJ1-2, with TRBD1 identical over 8 bases. The CDR3 runs 16 residues. The germline V gene has CDR1 KGHSH and CDR2 LQKENI. V dropped 2 bases and J dropped 8; count of bases not matched to a gene: 13. CDR3 DNA: TGTGCCAGCTCACCAACAAGGGACAGGCCTGCGCGGGGCTACACCTTC. This sequence encodes CASSPTRDRPARGYTF.

This chain links TRBV7-6 with TRBJ2-2, with 7 bases lining up with TRBD2. There are 19 residues in the CDR3. The V and J ends lost 7 bases and 6 bases, in that order; junction bases with no gene match: 23. Germline V gives CDR1 SGHVS, CDR2 FNYEAQ. CDR3 region: CASIQVPLIAAGVAGELFF. CDR3 DNA sequence: TGTGCCAGCATCCAAGTACCTCTGATTGCGGCGGGAGTAGCCGGGGAGCTGTTTTTT.

This chain joins TRBV25-1 and TRBJ2-6; no firm D call. Trimming pared 7 bases from V and 0 bases from J, leaving 4 bases between. The CDR3 is made up of 13 amino acids. Germline V gene sequence: CDR1 MGHDK, CDR2 SYGVNS. DNA for the CDR3: TGTGCCAGCACCTCCTCTGGGGCCAACGTCCTGACTTTC. Its translation: CASTSSGANVLTF.

This chain uses TRBV28 with TRBJ1-2; 8 bases are shared with TRBD1. Germline assignment: CDR1 MDHEN and CDR2 SYDVKM. This CDR3 is built from 17 residues. V lost 3 bases, J lost 1 base, and 10 bases stayed unmatched. For the CDR3, the DNA is TGTGCCAGCAGTTTCGGGCAGGGGGCACCTTTTAACTATGGCTACACCTTC. Translation gives CASSFGQGAPFNYGYTF.

This chain joins TRBV28 and TRBJ1-5; 9 nucleotides line up with TRBD1. The CDR3 is made up of 15 amino acids. Germline CDR1 MDHEN, CDR2 SYDVKM. The V gene end was trimmed by 4 bases and the J gene end by 5 bases; junction bases not matched to a gene: 6. CDR3 loop: CASSSPDRGYQPQHF. DNA for the CDR3: TGTGCCAGCAGTTCACCGGACAGGGGATATCAGCCCCAGCATTTT.

The chain uses TRBV19 and TRBJ2-2; D may be TRBD1 or TRBD2 (5 bases each). In germline, CDR1 is LNHDA, CDR2 SQIVND (reference sequence). The CDR3 contains 13 residues. Trimming pared 6 bases from V and 5 bases from J, leaving 10 bases between. For the CDR3, the DNA is TGTGCCAGTAGATGGGGGTCGACCGGGGAGCTGTTTTTT. Amino acid sequence: CASRWGSTGELFF.

The table lists this clone with a count of one. The rearrangement uses TRBV18 and TRBJ1-4; D may be TRBD1 (5 bases). This CDR3 region has 15 residues. Trimming left V 1 base short and J 7 bases short, with 13 bases between. Germline V gene data show CDR1 as KGHSH and CDR2 as LQKENI. CDR3 region: CASSPRAGPGEKLFF. The CDR3 DNA is TGTGCCAGCTCACCACGGGCGGGGCCTGGTGAAAAACTGTTTTTT.

V usage is TRBV6-5 and J usage is TRBJ1-3; D is undetermined. The CDR3 runs 16 residues. The V gene's germline CDR1 is MNHEY and CDR2 SVGAGI. The germline V and J ends were trimmed by 0 bases and 0 bases, with 9 bases remaining between them. DNA of the CDR3: TGTGCCAGCAGTTACTCGGCAGGCAACTCTGGAAACACCATATATTTT. Its protein is CASSYSAGNSGNTIYF.

The chain joins TRBV4-1 to TRBJ1-4; D remains unclear. The CDR3 sequence is 14 residues long. V dropped 1 base and J dropped 6 bases, with 9 bases sitting between them. CDR1 and CDR2 (germline): MGHRA, YSYEKL. The chain's CDR3 is CASSQAGKDEKLFF. Written as DNA, the CDR3 is TGCGCCAGCAGCCAAGCTGGGAAGGATGAAAAACTGTTTTTT.

The J gene is TRBJ2-1, the V gene TRBV7-9, with 10 bases lining up with TRBD1. V trimming: 4 bases; J trimming: 9 bases; junction bases outside the gene matches: 12. Germline loops: CDR1 SEHNR, CDR2 FQNEAQ (reference sequence). The CDR3 is made up of 16 amino acids. In DNA form, the CDR3 reads TGTGCCAGCAGCTCGCCGAGACAGGGGGCAGGTGGTGAGCAGTTCTTC. This translates into CASSSPRQGAGGEQFF.